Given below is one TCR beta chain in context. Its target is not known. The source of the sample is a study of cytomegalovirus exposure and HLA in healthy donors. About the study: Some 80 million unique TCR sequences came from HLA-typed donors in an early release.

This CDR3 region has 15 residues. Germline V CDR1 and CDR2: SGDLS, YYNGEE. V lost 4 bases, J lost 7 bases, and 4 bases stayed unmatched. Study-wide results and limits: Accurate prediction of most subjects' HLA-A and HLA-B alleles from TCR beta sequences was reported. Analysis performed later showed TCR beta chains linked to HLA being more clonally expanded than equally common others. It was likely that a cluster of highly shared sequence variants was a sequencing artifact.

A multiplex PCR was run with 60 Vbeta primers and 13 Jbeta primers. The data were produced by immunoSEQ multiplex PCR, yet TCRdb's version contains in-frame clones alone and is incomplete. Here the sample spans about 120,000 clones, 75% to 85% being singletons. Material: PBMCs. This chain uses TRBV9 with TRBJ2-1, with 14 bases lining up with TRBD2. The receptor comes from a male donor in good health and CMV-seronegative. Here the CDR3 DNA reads TGTGCCAGCAGCCGCGGGACTAGCGGGGGTAATGAGCAGTTCTTC. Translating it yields CASSRGTSGGNEQFF.